Shown below are 8 T cell receptor beta chains from a single sample sequenced in a study of T cell responses to AZD1222 COVID-19 vaccine. The repertoire was sequenced with immunoSEQ multiplex PCR; TCRdb's copy has only in-frame clones and lacks some. The table lists about 53,000 clones, approximately 84% of them singletons, with more than 20% in the top ten. Sample: peripheral blood, taken on day 0 of AZD1222 vaccination. The receptor set was obtained from an adult in good health.

The V gene is TRBV11-2, the J gene TRBJ1-2, with D possibly matching TRBD1 (5 bases). The CDR3 has 16 residues. Germline loops: CDR1 SGHAT, CDR2 FQNNGV. V was trimmed by 5 bases and J by 5 bases, leaving 21 bases between them. DNA of the CDR3: TGTGCCAGCAGCCGAGTTGGGGGTGAGGGGCTGTATGGCTACACCTTC. The encoded protein is CASSRVGGEGLYGYTF.

This sequence joins TRBV6-5 and TRBJ1-1; D is possibly TRBD1 (6 bases). The germline CDR1 and CDR2 sequences are MNHEY and SVGAGI. This CDR3 is built from 14 residues. Trimming shortened V by 6 bases and J by 4 bases, and 15 bases separated the two germline ends. In nucleotides, the CDR3 is TGTGCCAGCAGCGGGGGCGGCAGGGCCACTGAAGCTTTCTTT. It codes for CASSGGGRATEAFF.

V gene TRBV24-1 combines with J gene TRBJ2-3, with 10 bases aligning to TRBD1. Germline V gene lookup returns CDR1 KGHDR and CDR2 SFDVKD. The CDR3 is 16 residues long. V was pared by 4 bases and J by 4 bases, with 7 bases of the junction left unmatched. The CDR3 sequence: CATSDTGTGEADTQYF. The CDR3 nucleotides are TGTGCCACCAGTGACACCGGGACAGGGGAGGCAGATACGCAGTATTTT.

This chain connects TRBV14 to TRBJ1-6; D gene ambiguous. Trimming removed 1 base at V and 7 bases at J, with 2 bases between. This CDR3 has 12 residues. Germline CDR1 SGHDN, CDR2 FVKESK. CDR3 bases: TGTGCCAGCAGCCAAGTGAATTCACCCCTCCACTTT. Protein sequence: CASSQVNSPLHF.

The chain links TRBV6-5 to TRBJ2-7; 7 bases align to TRBD2. CDR3 size: 15 residues. The germline gives CDR1 MNHEY, CDR2 SVGAGI. V lost 6 bases to trimming and J lost 2 bases; unmatched junction nucleotides: 10. This CDR3 is CASSPSGMGTYEQYF. CDR3 in DNA: TGTGCCAGCAGCCCCAGCGGGATGGGCACCTACGAGCAGTACTTC.

The rearrangement joins TRBV19 to TRBJ1-4, with D possibly being TRBD1 (6 bases). Looked up from germline, CDR1 is LNHDA and CDR2 is SQIVND (reference sequence). The CDR3 spans 14 residues. Trimming stripped 7 bases from V and 4 bases from J, with 13 bases between. CDR3 residues: CASTRGGLNEKLFF. The CDR3, as DNA: TGTGCCAGTACCCGGGGGGGCCTTAATGAAAAACTGTTTTTT.

The chain links TRBV30 to TRBJ1-1; TRBD1 matches at 8 bases. This CDR3 spans 13 amino acids. Unmatched junction bases numbered 2, after V lost 1 base and J lost 4 bases. Per germline, CDR1 GTSNPN and CDR2 SVGIG (reference sequence). CDR3 coding DNA: TGTGCCTGGAGTGGACAGGGGCTCACTGAAGCTTTCTTT. It codes for CAWSGQGLTEAFF.

This rearrangement joins TRBV2 to TRBJ1-4; no definite D call. Per germline, CDR1 SNHLY and CDR2 FYNNEI. With 7 bases removed from V and 7 bases from J, the gap between germline ends came to 16 bases. There are 14 residues in the CDR3. Written as DNA, the CDR3 is TGTGCCAGCAAGGAGATTAGTAGTGCTGAAAAACTGTTTTTT. This translates into CASKEISSAEKLFF.